The 26 T cell receptor beta chains below all came from one sample that was sequenced in a study of blood T cell repertoires in COVID-19. Only in-frame clones appear in the TCRdb table, and some are missing; sequencing was by immunoSEQ multiplex PCR. The sample has approximately 140,000 clones, more than 70% seen once. Sequencing used peripheral blood. The source of these receptors is a man between 60 and 75 years old with acute or convalescent COVID-19.

The chain joins TRBV5-1 to TRBJ2-5; possibly TRBD2 for D (7 bases). CDR3 length: 16 amino acids. CDR1 is SGHRS and CDR2 is YFSETQ in the germline V gene. V lost 3 bases and J 1 base, leaving 16 bases between the germline ends. In nucleotides, the CDR3 is TGCGCCAGCAGCTCGGGGGGCGGGGGAGCCCAAGAGACCCAGTACTTC. Translating gives CASSSGGGGAQETQYF.

The rearrangement links TRBV21-1 to TRBJ1-2. TRBV21-1 is a listed pseudogene. CDR3 length: 15 residues. The DNA of the CDR3 is TGTGCCAGCAGCCCTAGAGGGAGCAGTAACTATGGCTACACCTTC. Protein: CASSPRGSSNYGYTF.

This chain joins TRBV5-1 and TRBJ1-1; D might be TRBD1 (6 bases). Per germline, CDR1 SGHRS and CDR2 YFSETQ. This CDR3 is 15 amino acids long. With 4 bases removed from V and 4 bases from J, the gap between germline ends came to 17 bases. In DNA form, the CDR3 reads TGCGCCAGCAGCGATTTGAGGGGGAGTGGCACTGAAGCTTTCTTT. It specifies CASSDLRGSGTEAFF.

The chain carries TRBV6-5 and TRBJ2-2; TRBD1 matches at 10 bases. CDR1 is MNHEY and CDR2 is SVGAGI in the germline V gene. Unmatched junction bases numbered 3, after V lost 1 base and J lost 4 bases. CDR3 length equals 16 residues. CDR3 bases: TGTGCCAGCAGTTACTGGGACAGGGGAGGCACCGGGGAGCTGTTTTTT. Its translation: CASSYWDRGGTGELFF.

The gene calls are TRBV2 and TRBJ2-1; 7 bases are shared with TRBD2. J was trimmed by 12 bases and V by 8 bases; bases with no gene match: 7. From germline, CDR1 is SNHLY and CDR2 FYNNEI. The CDR3 covers 11 residues. CDR3 nucleotides: TGTGCCAGCCAGGGAGGGAGTGGGCAGTTCTTC. Protein: CASQGGSGQFF.

This chain connects TRBV19 to TRBJ2-7; 7 nucleotides match TRBD1. The CDR3 has 12 residues. Germline-derived CDR1 and CDR2 are LNHDA and SQIVND (reference sequence). The trim removed 6 bases at V and 6 bases at J, leaving 5 bases unmatched. CDR3 bases: TGTGCCAGTAGCGAGGGGGCTAGCGAGCAGTACTTC. Translated, it gives CASSEGASEQYF.

J is TRBJ1-1 and V is TRBV5-1; maybe TRBD1 (5 bases). CDR1 is SGHRS, CDR2 YFSETQ, per germline. The CDR3 totals 13 residues. Between the trimmed V and J ends, which lost 2 bases and 3 bases, there was a span of 8 bases. CDR3: CASSFWGDTEAFF. Written as DNA, the CDR3 is TGCGCCAGCAGCTTCTGGGGGGACACTGAAGCTTTCTTT.

Remarks on this clone: This CDR3 is also generated by other DNA sequences in the sample. The rearrangement joins TRBV11-3 to TRBJ2-1; no definite D call. The CDR3 consists of 14 residues. Germline values: CDR1 SGHNT, CDR2 YENEEA. The V and J ends lost 0 bases and 0 bases respectively, with 3 bases between them. CDR3 coding DNA: TGTGCCAGCAGCTTAGATAGCTCCTACAATGAGCAGTTCTTC. Amino acids: CASSLDSSYNEQFF. Combining the CDR3 with reference TRBV11-3 and TRBJ2-1 gives the whole variable domain EAGVVQSPRYKIIEKKQPVAFWCNPISGHNTLYWYLQNLGQGPELLIRYENEEAVDDSQLPKDRFSAERLKGVDSTLKIQPAELGDSAVYLCASSLDSSYNEQFFGPGTRLTVL.

The chain carries TRBV5-1 and TRBJ2-1, with 7 nucleotides matching TRBD2. Per the germline V gene, CDR1 is SGHRS and CDR2 is YFSETQ. This CDR3 is 16 amino acids long. Trimming took 1 base from V and 7 from J; bases not matched to a gene: 11. This chain's CDR3 is CASSLLPAGPTNEQFF. The CDR3 DNA reads TGCGCCAGCAGCTTGTTGCCAGCGGGGCCGACGAATGAGCAGTTCTTC.

CDR3: CASSRGLAGRDTQYF. The DNA for the CDR3 is TGTGCCAGCAGCCGGGGACTAGCGGGAAGAGATACGCAGTATTTT. J is TRBJ2-3 and V is TRBV5-6, with 13 positions matching TRBD2. After removal of 4 bases from V and 5 bases from J, the junction contained 4 bases not matched to a gene. This CDR3 is 15 amino acids long. Germline V gene sequence: CDR1 SGHDT, CDR2 YYEEEE.

This chain connects TRBV6-4 to TRBJ2-7; perhaps TRBD2 as D (5 bases). The CDR3 runs to 12 residues. V was clipped by 10 bases and J by 5 bases, with 15 bases between them. CDR1 and CDR2 from the germline V gene are MRHNA and SNTAGT. CDR3 bases: TGTGCCACCCCGGACTCAACACACGAGCAGTACTTC. This gives the protein CATPDSTHEQYF.

V is TRBV19 and J is TRBJ2-1, with 11 bases fitting TRBD2. The CDR3 runs 16 residues. After removal of 5 bases from V and 6 bases from J, the junction contained 9 bases not matched to a gene. The germline gives CDR1 LNHDA, CDR2 SQIVND (reference sequence). The CDR3 spells CASSPLTSGRVNEQFF. The CDR3 DNA follows: TGTGCCAGTAGTCCTCTAACTAGCGGGAGAGTCAATGAGCAGTTCTTC.

This clone came up once. The CDR3 reads CAWRVLGQGREKLFF. The CDR3 DNA reads TGTGCCTGGAGAGTGTTGGGACAGGGTCGTGAAAAACTGTTTTTT. The rearrangement links TRBV30 to TRBJ1-4; 9 nucleotides line up with TRBD1. Germline loops: CDR1 GTSNPN, CDR2 SVGIG (reference sequence). Germline trimming cut 3 bases from V and 7 bases from J; bases unmatched to any gene: 9. CDR3 length: 15 amino acids.

The J gene is TRBJ2-1, the V gene TRBV5-1, with 7 bases identical to TRBD2. Losses at the gene ends were 5 bases for V and 0 bases for J; bases not matched to a gene: 8. The CDR3 contains 16 residues. Germline V gives CDR1 SGHRS, CDR2 YFSETQ. The CDR3 spells CASRSWGGSSYNEQFF. The CDR3 region has the DNA TGCGCCAGCAGGTCTTGGGGAGGGAGCTCCTACAATGAGCAGTTCTTC.

This chain uses TRBV11-2 with TRBJ1-1; 9 bases line up with TRBD1. The germline CDR1 and CDR2 sequences are SGHAT and FQNNGV. There are 15 residues in the CDR3. V dropped 5 bases and J dropped 6; count of bases not matched to a gene: 10. In DNA, the CDR3 is TGTGCCAGCAGCCCCCTATCCGGGACAGGGTCTGAAGCTTTCTTT. It translates to CASSPLSGTGSEAFF.

The chain uses TRBV2 and TRBJ2-2; the D gene is possibly TRBD2 (5 bases). Looked up from germline, CDR1 is SNHLY and CDR2 is FYNNEI. This CDR3 comprises 17 residues. The germline V and J ends were trimmed by 10 bases and 0 bases, with 21 bases remaining between them. The CDR3 loop is CATRRGPPDPNTGELFF. CDR3 in DNA: TGTGCCACCCGCAGAGGGCCTCCTGATCCGAACACCGGGGAGCTGTTTTTT.

This rearrangement joins TRBV2 to TRBJ1-2; 9 bases agree with TRBD1. The V and J ends lost 6 bases and 3 bases, in that order; junction bases with no gene match: 8. From germline, CDR1 is SNHLY and CDR2 FYNNEI. The CDR3 has 15 residues. CDR3 sequence: CASRGGQGSYYGYTF. The CDR3 nucleotides read TGTGCCAGCAGGGGAGGACAGGGGAGCTACTATGGCTACACCTTC. Filled out from reference TRBV2 and TRBJ1-2, the complete variable domain reads EPEVTQTPSHQVTQMGQEVILRCVPISNHLYFYWYRQILGQKVEFLVSFYNNEISEKSEIFDDQFSVERPDGSNFTLKIRSTKLEDSAMYFCASRGGQGSYYGYTFGSGTRLTVV.

The chain is built from TRBV19 and TRBJ1-1; 9 bases agree with TRBD1. The ends lost 3 bases at V and 1 base at J; junction bases unmatched: 6. CDR3 length: 16 residues. Looked up from germline, CDR1 is LNHDA and CDR2 is SQIVND (reference sequence). The CDR3 sequence: CASSMDRGGKNTEAFF. The CDR3 DNA reads TGTGCCAGTAGTATGGACAGGGGAGGTAAGAACACTGAAGCTTTCTTT. The full variable domain, rest sourced from reference TRBV19 and TRBJ1-1, is DGGITQSPKYLFRKEGQNVTLSCEQNLNHDAMYWYRQDPGQGLRLIYYSQIVNDFQKGDIAEGYSVSREKKESFPLTVTSAQKNPTAFYLCASSMDRGGKNTEAFFGQGTRLTVV.

The chain uses TRBV30 and TRBJ1-6; 8 positions agree with TRBD1. V lost 3 bases and J lost 10; bases outside the gene matches: 11. The CDR3 has 15 residues. CDR1 is GTSNPN and CDR2 is SVGIG in the germline V gene (reference sequence). The CDR3 DNA reads TGTGCCTGGAGCATAATGACAGGGGAGAACTCACCCCTCCACTTT. This translates into CAWSIMTGENSPLHF.

The CDR3 here is CASRQDLNQPQHF. Written as DNA, the CDR3 is TGTGCCAGCAGACAAGACTTAAATCAGCCCCAGCATTTT. The gene calls are TRBV12-3 or TRBV12-4 and TRBJ1-5; no reliable D call. Trimming cost V 6 bases and J 4 bases, with 10 bases left between them. The CDR3 covers 13 residues.

This clone was picked up one time. This rearrangement joins TRBV5-6 to TRBJ2-3, with D possibly TRBD2 on 6 matching bases. Per the germline V gene, CDR1 is SGHDT and CDR2 is YYEEEE. V lost 4 bases and J lost 3, with 15 bases in between. This CDR3 is built from 15 residues. The CDR3 bases are TGTGCCAGCAGCCTTAGCGGTCCCGGGACAGATACGCAGTATTTT. Translated: CASSLSGPGTDTQYF.

The gene calls are TRBV5-1 and TRBJ1-1, with 8 positions matching TRBD1. Germline loops: CDR1 SGHRS, CDR2 YFSETQ. The CDR3 totals 14 residues. The trim removed 7 bases at V and 0 bases at J, leaving 5 bases unmatched. Written as DNA, the CDR3 is TGCGCCAGCTCGCAGGGGGCTATGAACACTGAAGCTTTCTTT. It encodes CASSQGAMNTEAFF.

This rearrangement joins TRBV7-3 to TRBJ2-7, with no clear D. This CDR3 is 13 amino acids long. V shed 5 bases and J shed 0 bases, with 8 bases lying between them. Germline V gene data show CDR1 as SGHTA and CDR2 as FQGTGA. CDR3 residues: CASSGQDSYEQYF. As DNA, the CDR3 is TGTGCCAGCAGCGGGCAGGACTCCTACGAGCAGTACTTC.

This clone was observed a single time. V usage is TRBV19 and J usage is TRBJ2-5, with no clear D. The germline V and J ends were trimmed by 3 bases and 5 bases, with 4 bases remaining between them. Germline CDR1 LNHDA, CDR2 SQIVND (reference sequence). This CDR3 contains 11 residues. The CDR3 nucleotides read TGTGCCAGTAGTATTTCTGAGACCCAGTACTTC. Its protein product is CASSISETQYF.

The chain is built from TRBV12-5 and TRBJ2-1, with 11 bases identical to TRBD2. J lost 5 bases, V lost 10 bases, and 7 bases had no gene match. From germline, CDR1 is LGHNT and CDR2 FRNRAP. CDR3 length: 14 amino acids. The CDR3 here is CATSQGLADNEQFF. CDR3 coding DNA: TGTGCTACATCACAGGGACTAGCGGACAATGAGCAGTTCTTC.

The genes are TRBV9 and TRBJ2-1; 13 bases align to TRBD2. This CDR3 comprises 15 residues. The germline gives CDR1 SGDLS, CDR2 YYNGEE. The trim removed 3 bases at V and 9 bases at J, leaving 6 bases unmatched. CDR3 in amino acids: CASSELAGGEAEQFF. DNA for the CDR3: TGTGCCAGCAGCGAACTAGCGGGAGGGGAGGCTGAGCAGTTCTTC.